This entry lists 24 T cell receptor beta chains sequenced from one sample in a study of OX40 agonist ivuxolimab in advanced cancers. TCRdb keeps only in-frame clones here, not all; method: immunoSEQ multiplex PCR. The sample records roughly 35,000 clones, roughly 76% being singletons. Here the sequenced sample was CD4+ or CD8+ T cells sorted from blood, taken in a trial of the OX40 agonist ivuxolimab. These receptor sequences come from an adult with an advanced solid tumor such as melanoma, head and neck, liver or kidney cancer.

This clone was seen a handful of times. The V call is TRBV25-1, the J call TRBJ2-7, with D possibly called TRBD1 or TRBD2 (5 bases each). The CDR3 spans 11 residues. Germline loops: CDR1 MGHDK, CDR2 SYGVNS. Trimming stripped 1 base from V and 10 bases from J, with 8 bases between. CDR3 region: CASSEWDVQYF. The CDR3 region has the DNA TGTGCCAGCAGTGAATGGGACGTACAGTACTTC.

The chain links TRBV19 to TRBJ2-1; D is ambiguous. Germline CDR1 is LNHDA and CDR2 is SQIVND (reference sequence). V was pared by 6 bases and J by 8 bases, with 14 bases between. The CDR3 covers 13 residues. CDR3 sequence: CASRTIVSDEQFF. CDR3 in DNA: TGTGCCAGTAGGACCATAGTGTCGGATGAGCAGTTCTTC.

The chain combines TRBV7-3 with TRBJ2-2, with D tentatively TRBD2 (5 bases). Germline CDR1 SGHTA, CDR2 FQGTGA. The CDR3 sequence is 14 residues long. Trimming removed 5 bases from V and 5 bases from J, with 12 bases in between. The CDR3 sequence is CASSLAGGTGELFF. CDR3 nucleotides: TGTGCCAGCAGCCTCGCGGGTGGTACCGGGGAGCTGTTTTTT.

With respect to this clone: The junction departs from germline at one end; a sequencing error may be responsible. This chain joins TRBV6-6 and TRBJ2-7; D gene unclear. Germline CDR1 MNHNY, CDR2 SVGAGI (reference sequence). This CDR3 spans 11 amino acids. CDR3: CASSTPGPPFF. The CDR3 region has the DNA TGTGCCAGCAGTACCCCGGGTCCACCTTTTTTC.

The chain has TRBV4-1 and TRBJ1-5; a possible D gene is TRBD1 (5 bases). The germline V and J ends were trimmed by 3 bases and 5 bases, with 20 bases remaining between them. CDR1 and CDR2 (germline): MGHRA, YSYEKL. The CDR3 has 17 residues. The chain's CDR3 is CASSQHIRVQGHQPQHF. CDR3 in DNA: TGCGCCAGCAGCCAGCATATCAGGGTTCAGGGTCATCAGCCCCAGCATTTT.

V and J are TRBV27 and TRBJ2-1, with a tentative D call TRBD2 (5 bases). The CDR3 spans 13 residues. V was clipped by 6 bases and J by 6 bases, with 12 bases between them. Germline loops: CDR1 MNHEY, CDR2 SMNVEV (reference sequence). The CDR3 DNA reads TGTGCCAGCAGCGTGAGGGCAGGCAATGAGCAGTTCTTC. As protein: CASSVRAGNEQFF.

The chain employs TRBV5-1 and TRBJ2-7; D is undetermined. There are 14 residues in the CDR3. Trimming took 2 bases from V and 0 from J, leaving 9 bases between them. Germline CDR1 and CDR2: SGHRS and YFSETQ. The CDR3 sequence: CASSFWAGSYEQYF. CDR3 DNA: TGCGCCAGCAGCTTTTGGGCAGGCTCCTACGAGCAGTACTTC.

This chain connects TRBV7-3 to TRBJ1-2; tentative D call: TRBD1 (5 bases). Germline lookup yields CDR1 SGHTA and CDR2 FQGTGA. V lost 0 bases and J lost 0, with 11 bases in between. This CDR3 contains 16 residues. The CDR3 DNA reads TGTGCCAGCAGCTTAACGGAGGGACGGACTAACTATGGCTACACCTTC. This translates into CASSLTEGRTNYGYTF.

The J gene is TRBJ2-7, the V gene TRBV7-8, with D perhaps matching TRBD2 (7 bases). With 5 bases removed from V and 5 bases from J, the gap between germline ends came to 25 bases. The CDR3 runs to 17 residues. Germline V lookup: CDR1 SGHVS, CDR2 FQNEAQ. The CDR3 DNA is TGTGCCAGCAGCCCGCCTCAAAGCAAGGGGGGGAAAAACGAGCAGTACTTC. Its protein is CASSPPQSKGGKNEQYF.

The chain is built from TRBV30 and TRBJ2-2; 8 positions agree with TRBD2. The germline V gene encodes CDR1 GTSNPN and CDR2 SVGIG (reference sequence). There are 16 residues in the CDR3. J gave up 5 bases and V 1 base, and 9 bases lay outside the gene matches. In DNA, the CDR3 is TGTGCCTGGAGTGGAGTAGCGGGGACCCTAACCGGGGAGCTGTTTTTT. Translated: CAWSGVAGTLTGELFF.

This rearrangement joins TRBV21-1 to TRBJ1-2; TRBD1 is taken as the D call from the table, unchecked against the DNA. TRBV21-1 is a listed pseudogene. There are 16 residues in the CDR3. For the CDR3, the DNA is TGTGCCAGCAGCCCCCCCAAGGGGTCGGTTGACTATGGCTACACCTTC. Translating it yields CASSPPKGSVDYGYTF.

J is TRBJ2-1 and V is TRBV7-9; TRBD2 matches at 10 bases. Trimming removed 1 base from V and 13 bases from J; junction bases left unmatched: 1. Germline CDR1 SEHNR, CDR2 FQNEAQ (reference sequence). The CDR3 covers 12 residues. The CDR3 DNA sequence: TGTGCCAGCAGCTTAGGGACTAGCGGCCAGTTCTTC. This codes for CASSLGTSGQFF.

The V call is TRBV6-1, the J call TRBJ2-7, with 11 bases matching TRBD1. V trimming: 10 bases; J trimming: 4 bases; junction bases outside the gene matches: 9. CDR3 length: 14 residues. The germline CDR1 and CDR2 sequences are MNHNS and SASEGT. The CDR3 nucleotides are TGTGCCACCTCGGACAGGGGGCTTAGTTACGAGCAGTACTTC. Protein sequence: CATSDRGLSYEQYF.

The chain recombines TRBV6-5 with TRBJ1-2; 9 nucleotides agree with TRBD1. Per the germline V gene, CDR1 is MNHEY and CDR2 is SVGAGI. The CDR3 is made up of 12 amino acids. Trimming cost V 6 bases and J 7 bases; bases outside gene matches: 3. The CDR3 DNA is TGTGCCAGCAGGACAGGGGGGGGTGGCTACACCTTC. Protein product: CASRTGGGGYTF.

The chain couples TRBV18 to TRBJ1-3, with TRBD1 matching 9 bases. The ends lost 3 bases at V and 4 bases at J; junction bases unmatched: 7. CDR3 size: 16 residues. The V gene's germline CDR1 is KGHSH and CDR2 LQKENI. The CDR3 DNA is TGTGCCAGCTCACCGGCCGGGACAGGGACCGGAAACACCATATATTTT. Amino acids: CASSPAGTGTGNTIYF. The full variable domain, rest sourced from reference TRBV18 and TRBJ1-3, is NAGVMQNPRHLVRRRGQEARLRCSPMKGHSHVYWYRQLPEEGLKFMVYLQKENIIDESGMPKERFSAEFPKEGPSILRIQQVVRGDSAAYFCASSPAGTGTGNTIYFGEGSWLTVV.

The chain joins TRBV11-3 to TRBJ2-1; D gene ambiguous. CDR1 SGHNT and CDR2 YENEEA come from the germline V gene. V dropped 1 base and J dropped 3 bases, with 7 bases sitting between them. The CDR3 runs to 14 residues. CDR3 loop: CASSLGSGYNEQFF. CDR3 in DNA: TGTGCCAGCAGCTTAGGTTCGGGCTACAATGAGCAGTTCTTC.

V is TRBV15 and J is TRBJ2-1, with D perhaps TRBD1 (5 bases). The CDR3 is 14 amino acids. The V gene lost 0 bases and the J gene lost 13 bases, with 16 bases spanning the gap. CDR1 is LNHNV and CDR2 is YYDKDF in the germline V gene (reference sequence). Written as DNA, the CDR3 is TGTGCCACCAGCAGAGATAGGGGCTCGGGTGGACAGTTCTTC. Translation gives CATSRDRGSGGQFF.

The chain uses TRBV6-5 and TRBJ2-7; D possibly corresponds to TRBD1 (5 bases). The germline CDR1 and CDR2 sequences are MNHEY and SVGAGI. Trimming stripped 6 bases from V and 3 bases from J, with 15 bases between. The CDR3 has 14 residues. CDR3 sequence reads: CASSLAQRGYEQYF. The DNA of the CDR3 is TGTGCCAGCAGCTTAGCACAAAGGGGCTACGAGCAGTACTTC.

The chain carries TRBV9 and TRBJ2-7; D is unresolved. There are 9 residues in the CDR3. The V gene's germline CDR1 is SGDLS and CDR2 YYNGEE. V was shortened by 9 bases and J by 6 bases, with 7 bases between the two germline ends. The CDR3 reads CATPPEQYF. As DNA, the CDR3 is TGTGCCACCCCCCCCGAGCAGTACTTC. The full variable domain, rest sourced from reference TRBV9 and TRBJ2-7, is DSGVTQTPKHLITATGQRVTLRCSPRSGDLSVYWYQQSLDQGLQFLIQYYNGEERAKGNILERFSAQQFPDLHSELNLSSLELGDSALYFCATPPEQYFGPGTRLTVT.

This chain joins TRBV4-1 and TRBJ2-1; D is perhaps TRBD2 (5 bases). Germline CDR1 is MGHRA and CDR2 is YSYEKL. This CDR3 comprises 17 residues. V was shortened by 3 bases and J by 6 bases, with 21 bases between the two germline ends. The CDR3 DNA sequence: TGCGCCAGCAGCCACCGTTTGGTCGCGGGCCCCCCCAATGAGCAGTTCTTC. This codes for CASSHRLVAGPPNEQFF.

The chain carries TRBV7-3 and TRBJ1-2; no clear D. The germline V and J ends were trimmed by 2 bases and 8 bases, with 9 bases remaining between them. CDR3 length: 12 amino acids. In germline, CDR1 is SGHTA, CDR2 FQGTGA. Here the CDR3 reads CASSLWGRGYTF. The CDR3 nucleotides read TGTGCCAGCAGCTTATGGGGAAGAGGCTACACCTTC.

V and J are TRBV6-1 and TRBJ1-4; D possibly corresponds to TRBD1 (6 bases). V lost 4 bases and J 0 bases, leaving 12 bases between the germline ends. The CDR3 covers 16 residues. In germline, CDR1 is MNHNS, CDR2 SASEGT. DNA of the CDR3: TGTGCCAGCAGTGGGGGGGGCAGCGCAACTAATGAAAAACTGTTTTTT. Amino acid sequence: CASSGGGSATNEKLFF.

This clone was observed once. This chain links TRBV5-6 with TRBJ2-6; D not certain. Per the germline V gene, CDR1 is SGHDT and CDR2 is YYEEEE. V shed 7 bases and J shed 0 bases, with 14 bases lying between them. The CDR3 has 16 amino acids. Here the CDR3 reads CASAEGKISGANVLTF. The CDR3 DNA reads as TGTGCCAGCGCCGAAGGTAAAATCTCTGGGGCCAACGTCCTGACTTTC.

This clone was found once. The chain employs TRBV5-5 and TRBJ2-7, with 10 nucleotides matching TRBD2. Germline assignment: CDR1 SGHKS and CDR2 YYEKEE (reference sequence). The CDR3 covers 14 residues. The V and J ends lost 2 bases and 2 bases, in that order; junction bases with no gene match: 1. In DNA, the CDR3 is TGTGCCAGCAGCTTAGCGGGAGGGCCCTACGAGCAGTACTTC. As protein: CASSLAGGPYEQYF.